These 26 T cell receptor beta chains came from one sample sequenced in a study of blood T cell repertoires in COVID-19. Sequencing was performed with immunoSEQ multiplex PCR; in TCRdb, only in-frame clones are kept and a portion is missing. The sample has under 350,000 clones, roughly 86% seen once. The sample comprised PBMCs or T cells enriched from blood (not recorded which). These receptors were obtained from a woman aged 60-70 years who had recovered from COVID-19.

V gene TRBV4-1 combines with J gene TRBJ1-2, with 9 bases aligning to TRBD1. CDR3 size: 15 residues. Germline lookup yields CDR1 MGHRA and CDR2 YSYEKL. V shed 4 bases, J shed 8 bases, and the junction held 11 bases outside the gene matches. The CDR3 DNA is TGCGCCAGCAGCCGAGGACAGGGGAGTACGGGGGGCTACACCTTC. Translated: CASSRGQGSTGGYTF.

The chain couples TRBV28 to TRBJ1-2; 8 bases line up with TRBD1. V dropped 7 bases and J dropped 7; count of bases not matched to a gene: 14. The CDR3 is 15 residues long. Germline V gene lookup returns CDR1 MDHEN and CDR2 SYDVKM. The CDR3 sequence: CASTSKSATGGGYTF. The CDR3 region has the DNA TGTGCCAGCACTTCCAAGTCCGCCACAGGGGGTGGCTACACCTTC.

This chain uses TRBV5-1 with TRBJ1-2; D is unclear. Germline V gives CDR1 SGHRS, CDR2 YFSETQ. The V and J ends lost 0 bases and 4 bases respectively, with 10 bases between them. The CDR3 totals 14 residues. This CDR3 reads CASSLGRGTYGYTF. The CDR3 DNA reads as TGCGCCAGCAGCTTGGGACGGGGAACCTATGGCTACACCTTC.

This chain links TRBV5-6 with TRBJ2-2; 7 bases are a match to TRBD1. V dropped 2 bases and J dropped 5; count of bases not matched to a gene: 3. Germline values: CDR1 SGHDT, CDR2 YYEEEE. This CDR3 spans 14 amino acids. The CDR3 DNA follows: TGTGCCAGCAGCTTTGGGACAGTTACCGGGGAGCTGTTTTTT. Its translation: CASSFGTVTGELFF.

This chain uses TRBV18 with TRBJ1-1; 7 bases are shared with TRBD1. V was clipped by 3 bases and J by 0 bases; unmatched bases: 10. CDR1 is KGHSH, CDR2 LQKENI, per germline. The CDR3 covers 17 residues. The CDR3 loop is CASSPIRAGGMNTEAFF. DNA for the CDR3: TGTGCCAGCTCACCGATTCGGGCAGGGGGGATGAACACTGAAGCTTTCTTT.

The genes are TRBV3-1 (or the pseudogene TRBV3-2) and TRBJ2-1; D unresolved. The CDR3 covers 13 residues. V lost 1 base to trimming and J lost 5 bases, with 6 bases between them. Per the germline V gene, CDR1 is LGHDT and CDR2 is YNNKEL (reference sequence). CDR3: CASSQGANNEQFF. The CDR3 DNA reads TGTGCCAGCAGCCAAGGAGCCAACAATGAGCAGTTCTTC.

The gene calls are TRBV10-3 and TRBJ1-4, with TRBD1 matching over 7 bases. The CDR3 spans 15 residues. From germline, CDR1 is ENHRY and CDR2 SYGVKD. Trimming at V came to 6 bases and at J to 8 bases, leaving 12 bases not matched to a gene. CDR3 loop: CAISEGTVRGEKLFF. CDR3 sequence (DNA): TGTGCCATCAGCGAGGGGACAGTCCGGGGGGAAAAACTGTTTTTT.

The chain joins TRBV10-3 to TRBJ1-1; D is unresolved. This CDR3 spans 15 amino acids. CDR1 and CDR2 (germline): ENHRY, SYGVKD. V was cut by 2 bases and J by 3 bases, with 13 bases left in between. In DNA, the CDR3 is TGTGCCATCAGTGAGCAGGAACAGAGGGACACTGAAGCTTTCTTT. Translation gives CAISEQEQRDTEAFF.

The sample holds one count of this clone. This rearrangement joins TRBV19 to TRBJ2-7, with D tentatively TRBD2 (5 bases). Germline CDR1 and CDR2: LNHDA and SQIVND (reference sequence). This CDR3 is built from 14 residues. Trimming removed 6 bases from V and 7 bases from J, with 19 bases in between. CDR3 loop: CASRSGLTGGEQYF. The CDR3 nucleotides read TGTGCCAGTAGGAGCGGACTGACGGGCGGGGAGCAGTACTTC.

This clone was observed a handful of times. The V and J genes are TRBV3-1 (or the pseudogene TRBV3-2) and TRBJ2-7, with a possible D match to TRBD2 (6 bases). Trimming took off 2 bases at V and 3 bases at J, with 14 bases between the two ends. Germline V gives CDR1 LGHDT, CDR2 YNNKEL (reference sequence). The CDR3 is made up of 15 amino acids. The CDR3, as DNA: TGTGCCAGCAGCCAACCCCCGGGCGGGGTCTACGAGCAGTACTTC. Amino acid sequence: CASSQPPGGVYEQYF.

The chain links TRBV19 to TRBJ1-6; 8 bases are a match to TRBD1. Losses at the gene ends were 3 bases for V and 9 bases for J; bases not matched to a gene: 7. This CDR3 spans 15 amino acids. Germline CDR1 LNHDA, CDR2 SQIVND (reference sequence). CDR3 coding DNA: TGTGCCAGTAGTATCCAGACAGGGGTGGGTTCACCCCTCCACTTT. This translates into CASSIQTGVGSPLHF.

V gene TRBV10-2 combines with J gene TRBJ1-5; a possible D gene is TRBD1 (5 bases). This CDR3 comprises 15 residues. The V end was cut by 4 bases, the J end by 3 bases, with 13 bases between. CDR1 is WSHSY, CDR2 SAAADI, per germline. The CDR3 reads CASSGGTLVNQPQHF. CDR3 in DNA: TGCGCCAGCAGTGGCGGGACGCTAGTCAATCAGCCCCAGCATTTT.

In this sample, this clone turned up once. The chain has TRBV27 and TRBJ2-1, with 8 bases lining up with TRBD2. The CDR3 contains 17 residues. In germline, CDR1 is MNHEY, CDR2 SMNVEV (reference sequence). Trimming cost V 0 bases and J 6 bases; bases outside gene matches: 10. The CDR3 spells CASSLSVASGLFNEQFF. The CDR3 DNA reads as TGTGCCAGCAGTTTATCTGTCGCTAGCGGGCTCTTCAATGAGCAGTTCTTC.

The chain links TRBV4-1 to TRBJ1-5, with D possibly matching TRBD1 (6 bases). V gave up 4 bases and J gave up 5 bases, with 15 bases separating them. The CDR3 covers 15 residues. CDR1 is MGHRA, CDR2 YSYEKL, per germline. The CDR3 loop reads CASSPGELDYQPQHF. The CDR3 DNA reads TGCGCCAGCAGCCCAGGGGAACTAGATTATCAGCCCCAGCATTTT.

The J gene is TRBJ1-1, the V gene TRBV2; D unclear. V was trimmed by 6 bases and J by 1 base, leaving 6 bases between them. The germline V gene encodes CDR1 SNHLY and CDR2 FYNNEI. The CDR3 runs to 12 residues. The CDR3 bases are TGTGCCAGCAGGGAGACGAACACTGAAGCTTTCTTT. Its translation: CASRETNTEAFF. The entire variable domain, with the rest obtained from reference TRBV2 and TRBJ1-1, is as follows: EPEVTQTPSHQVTQMGQEVILRCVPISNHLYFYWYRQILGQKVEFLVSFYNNEISEKSEIFDDQFSVERPDGSNFTLKIRSTKLEDSAMYFCASRETNTEAFFGQGTRLTVV.

The V call is TRBV5-4, the J call TRBJ2-7; 9 positions agree with TRBD2. Germline V gene lookup returns CDR1 SGHNT and CDR2 YYREEE (reference sequence). The CDR3 covers 16 residues. The V gene end was trimmed by 5 bases and the J gene end by 5 bases; junction bases not matched to a gene: 14. The CDR3 DNA reads as TGTGCCAGCAGTCCCGCGAGCGGGAGGATATGGGACGAGCAGTACTTC. The encoded protein is CASSPASGRIWDEQYF.

V and J are TRBV6-5 and TRBJ1-4; D unclear. The CDR3 is 12 amino acids. Germline loops: CDR1 MNHEY, CDR2 SVGAGI. Between the trimmed V and J ends, which lost 6 bases and 5 bases, there was a span of 7 bases. The chain's CDR3 is CASSRRNEKLFF. In nucleotides, the CDR3 is TGTGCCAGCAGCAGAAGAAATGAAAAACTGTTTTTT.

The V and J genes are TRBV9 and TRBJ1-4; 7 bases line up with TRBD1. Germline V CDR1 and CDR2: SGDLS, YYNGEE. J was trimmed by 3 bases and V by 3 bases; bases with no gene match: 5. CDR3 length: 15 amino acids. CDR3 sequence reads: CASSGQGTANEKLFF. The CDR3 DNA is TGTGCCAGCAGCGGACAGGGAACTGCTAATGAAAAACTGTTTTTT.

This chain joins TRBV6-5 and TRBJ1-2; a possible D gene is TRBD1 (5 bases). Trimming took 7 bases from V and 4 from J, leaving 19 bases between them. There are 15 residues in the CDR3. CDR1 and CDR2 from the germline V gene are MNHEY and SVGAGI. For the CDR3, the DNA is TGTGCCAGCACCATAATCGGGACTGGGACCTATGGCTACACCTTC. The encoded protein is CASTIIGTGTYGYTF.

The chain has TRBV19 and TRBJ1-4; D possibly corresponds to TRBD1 (5 bases). The V gene lost 6 bases and the J gene lost 0 bases, with 14 bases spanning the gap. Germline values: CDR1 LNHDA, CDR2 SQIVND (reference sequence). The CDR3 extends over 16 amino acids. CDR3 DNA: TGTGCCAGTAGATCGGCGACAGCTCCAACTAATGAAAAACTGTTTTTT. Translated, it gives CASRSATAPTNEKLFF. Supplemented by reference TRBV19 and TRBJ1-4, the full variable domain reads DGGITQSPKYLFRKEGQNVTLSCEQNLNHDAMYWYRQDPGQGLRLIYYSQIVNDFQKGDIAEGYSVSREKKESFPLTVTSAQKNPTAFYLCASRSATAPTNEKLFFGSGTQLSVL.

The chain carries TRBV3-1 (or the pseudogene TRBV3-2) and TRBJ1-6, with D possibly TRBD1 on 6 matching bases. Trimming stripped 4 bases from V and 6 bases from J, with 10 bases between. The germline V gene encodes CDR1 LGHDT and CDR2 YNNKEL (reference sequence). The CDR3 is made up of 14 amino acids. The CDR3 protein is CASSPPGVNSPLHF. CDR3 bases: TGTGCCAGCAGCCCCCCAGGGGTTAATTCACCCCTCCACTTT.

The CDR3 DNA reads TGTGCCAGCAGTATCGCGGGTCCTCAGCCCCAGCATTTT. This sequence encodes CASSIAGPQPQHF. The chain couples TRBV27 to TRBJ1-5; D uncertain. CDR1 is MNHEY, CDR2 SMNVEV, per germline (reference sequence). The CDR3 loop spans 13 amino acids. With 5 bases removed from V and 6 bases from J, the gap between germline ends came to 11 bases.

This sequence joins TRBV7-8 and TRBJ1-2; weak D call: TRBD1 (6 bases). The germline gives CDR1 SGHVS, CDR2 FQNEAQ. The CDR3 is made up of 14 amino acids. V was shortened by 5 bases and J by 6 bases, with 16 bases between the two germline ends. CDR3 sequence reads: CASSPPGVPDGYTF. DNA for the CDR3: TGTGCCAGCAGCCCCCCAGGGGTTCCAGATGGCTACACCTTC.

V is TRBV5-1 and J is TRBJ1-1; tentative D call: TRBD1 (6 bases). Trimming cost V 3 bases and J 5 bases, with 11 bases left between them. From germline, CDR1 is SGHRS and CDR2 YFSETQ. The CDR3 totals 13 residues. CDR3 residues: CASSSYRETEAFF. Here the CDR3 DNA reads TGCGCCAGCAGCTCTTACAGGGAGACTGAAGCTTTCTTT. The entire variable domain, with the rest obtained from reference TRBV5-1 and TRBJ1-1, is as follows: KAGVTQTPRYLIKTRGQQVTLSCSPISGHRSVSWYQQTPGQGLQFLFEYFSETQRNKGNFPGRFSGRQFSNSRSEMNVSTLELGDSALYLCASSSYRETEAFFGQGTRLTVV.

The rearrangement uses TRBV25-1 and TRBJ2-7, with TRBD2 matching 12 bases. The CDR3 runs to 16 residues. Looked up from germline, CDR1 is MGHDK and CDR2 is SYGVNS. J lost 4 bases, V lost 4 bases, and 8 bases had no gene match. The CDR3 DNA reads TGTGCCAGCAGTGGTAAACTGACTAGCGGGAGTTACGAGCAGTACTTC. Its translation is CASSGKLTSGSYEQYF.

This clone was detected once. The genes are TRBV19 and TRBJ1-2; D not resolved. Deletions cut 5 bases from V and 4 bases from J, with 17 bases between. The CDR3 covers 15 residues. Germline CDR1 LNHDA, CDR2 SQIVND (reference sequence). CDR3 sequence reads: CASSPIEGNSYGYTF. Written as DNA, the CDR3 is TGTGCCAGTAGTCCTATCGAGGGCAATAGCTATGGCTACACCTTC.